This T cell receptor beta chain emerged from a study of T cell responses to AZD1222 COVID-19 vaccine. Libraries were prepared by immunoSEQ multiplex PCR; TCRdb keeps only in-frame clonotypes and omits some of them. The sample shows 75,000 to 85,000 clones, 87% of them seen only once. Findings and limits, study-wide: Mapped onto spike, vaccine-associated CD4 TCRs spanned it and were dominant at 160-218 and 743-854. Nearly half of unique spike-specific TCRs reportedly avoided B.1.351 and B.1.1.7 mutated regions.

This CDR3 contains 14 residues. CDR1 and CDR2 from the germline V gene are SQVTM and ANQGSEA. V shed 5 bases, J shed 3 bases, and the junction held 5 bases outside the gene matches. Points on this clone: What it recognizes is unknown.

Sequenced material: peripheral blood, taken on day 0 of AZD1222 vaccination. The chain is built from TRBV29-1 and TRBJ2-3, with 10 positions matching TRBD2. This clonotype originated in an adult in good health. The CDR3 DNA reads TGCAGCGTTCCTAGCGGGAGCTCTACAGATACGCAGTATTTT. Protein: CSVPSGSSTDTQYF.